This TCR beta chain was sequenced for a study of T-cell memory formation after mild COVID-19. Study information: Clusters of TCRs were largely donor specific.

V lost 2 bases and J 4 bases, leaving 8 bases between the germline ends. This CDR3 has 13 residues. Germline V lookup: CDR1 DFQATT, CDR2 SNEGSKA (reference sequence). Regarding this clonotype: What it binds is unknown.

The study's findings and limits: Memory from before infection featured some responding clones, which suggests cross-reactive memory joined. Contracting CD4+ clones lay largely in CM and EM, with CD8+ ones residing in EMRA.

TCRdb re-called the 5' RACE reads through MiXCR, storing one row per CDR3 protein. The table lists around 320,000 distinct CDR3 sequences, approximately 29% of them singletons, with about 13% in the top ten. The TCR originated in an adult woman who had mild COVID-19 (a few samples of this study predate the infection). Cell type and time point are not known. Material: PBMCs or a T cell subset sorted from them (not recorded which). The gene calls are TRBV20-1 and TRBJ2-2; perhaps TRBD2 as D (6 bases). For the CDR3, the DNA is TGCAGTGCTAGACGGGGAGGCACCGGGGAGCTGTTTTTT. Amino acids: CSARRGGTGELFF.